This TCR beta chain was recovered during a study of T cell responses to AZD1222 COVID-19 vaccine. The sample holds a few counts of this clone. Profiling relied on immunoSEQ multiplex PCR, and the TCRdb table lists in-frame clones only, not all of them. The table has 100,000 to 150,000 clones, 85% to 90% seen once. V lost 4 bases, J lost 4 bases, and 10 bases stayed unmatched. Per the germline V gene, CDR1 is SGHRS and CDR2 is YFSETQ. This CDR3 comprises 16 residues. V usage is TRBV5-1 and J usage is TRBJ1-4; 7 bases fit TRBD1. This receptor was obtained from an adult in good health. This material consisted of peripheral blood, taken on day 0 of AZD1222 vaccination. CDR3 region: CASSHNRGPDNEKLFF. CDR3 DNA: TGCGCCAGCAGCCACAACAGGGGACCAGATAATGAAAAACTGTTTTTT.